The 3 T cell receptor beta chains presented below share a single source sample, sequenced in a study of neurological immune-mediated disorders. Each CDR3 protein gets one entry after TCRdb re-called the 5' RACE reads with MiXCR. Here the sample spans roughly 56,000 distinct CDR3 sequences, about an eighth being singletons. The sample consisted of PBMCs. These receptors were obtained from a man in his fifties or sixties in good health.

Concerning this clonotype itself: A much more abundant neighbour one base away suggests this may be a read error. J is TRBJ2-3 and V is TRBV29-1; D possibly matches TRBD1 or TRBD2 (5 bases each). The CDR3 extends over 13 amino acids. Germline V CDR1 and CDR2: SQVTM, ANQGSEA. V was pared by 6 bases and J by 3 bases, with 13 bases between. The CDR3, as DNA: TGCAGCGTCCAGGGAGTGAGAACAGATACGCAGTATTTT. It codes for CSVQGVRTDTQYF.

At least ten counts were recorded for this clonotype. The chain links TRBV20-1 to TRBJ1-1; 7 bases line up with TRBD1. V dropped 5 bases and J dropped 4; count of bases not matched to a gene: 10. Germline V lookup: CDR1 DFQATT, CDR2 SNEGSKA (reference sequence). The CDR3 spans 14 residues. Written as DNA, the CDR3 is TGCAGTGCTGAACGACAGGGTCGGGGCACTGAAGCTTTCTTT. Translation: CSAERQGRGTEAFF.

In this sample, this clonotype turned up many times. V gene TRBV20-1 combines with J gene TRBJ1-4, with D possibly being TRBD1 (5 bases). Germline CDR1 is DFQATT and CDR2 is SNEGSKA (reference sequence). Between the trimmed V and J ends, which lost 5 bases and 14 bases, there was a span of 12 bases. CDR3 length equals 10 residues. CDR3 nucleotides: TGCAGTGCTGCGAAGGGACCGCTGTTTTTT. It codes for CSAAKGPLFF.